This entry is about one TCR beta chain. The table came from immunoSEQ multiplex PCR; TCRdb's copy has only in-frame clones and leaves some out. The data contain tens of thousands of clones, less than 90% of them singletons. These data belong to a study of T cell responses to AZD1222 COVID-19 vaccine. Study-wide background: Doses given second, at about 4 or about 12 weeks, were pooled.

The length of the CDR3 is 14 residues. After removal of 5 bases from V and 1 base from J, the junction contained 2 bases not matched to a gene. Germline CDR1 and CDR2: LNHDA and SQIVND (reference sequence). The origin of this receptor is an adult in good health. This chain joins TRBV19 and TRBJ1-5; 7 bases map to TRBD1. The sample here was peripheral blood, taken on day 0 of AZD1222 vaccination. DNA for the CDR3: TGTGCCAGTAGTCCGACAGGGAGCAATCAGCCCCAGCATTTT. It yields the protein CASSPTGSNQPQHF.